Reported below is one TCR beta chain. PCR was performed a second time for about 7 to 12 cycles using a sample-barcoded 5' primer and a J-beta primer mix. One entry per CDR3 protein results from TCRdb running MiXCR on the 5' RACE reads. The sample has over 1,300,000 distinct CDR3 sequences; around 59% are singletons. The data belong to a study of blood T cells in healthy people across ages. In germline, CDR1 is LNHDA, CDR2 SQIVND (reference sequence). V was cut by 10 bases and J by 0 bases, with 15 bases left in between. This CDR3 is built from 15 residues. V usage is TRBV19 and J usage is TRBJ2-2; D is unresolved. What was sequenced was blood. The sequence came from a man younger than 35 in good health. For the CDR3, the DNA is TGTGCCACCAAGTCGGACGGATCGAACACCGGGGAGCTGTTTTTT. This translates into CATKSDGSNTGELFF.